One T cell receptor beta chain is described in this entry. The data are from a study of cytomegalovirus exposure and HLA in healthy donors. The PCR made use of 60 Vbeta and 13 Jbeta primers. The assay was immunoSEQ multiplex PCR, and TCRdb's table has in-frame clones only and misses some. This table has tens of thousands of clones, more than 75% appearing once. The sample consisted of PBMCs. The sequence was collected from a man under 40 in good health and CMV-seropositive.

Here the CDR3 reads CASSLWGGGSNQPQHF. The CDR3 bases are TGTGCCAGCAGTTTATGGGGAGGGGGTAGCAATCAGCCCCAGCATTTT. This chain joins TRBV28 and TRBJ1-5; a weak D match, TRBD1 (6 bases). The CDR3 has 16 residues. V lost 0 bases and J lost 0, with 9 bases in between. CDR1 and CDR2 (germline): MDHEN, SYDVKM.